This entry concerns a single T cell receptor (beta chain). The antigen is unknown. A much bigger clone sits one base away, suggesting this may be a read error. TCRdb re-called the RT-PCR reads through MiXCR, storing one row per CDR3 protein. The sample holds a few hundred thousand distinct CDR3 sequences, 9.5% to 12% seen once. The data are from a study of response to subunit inactivated influenza vaccine. Overall study results and limits: The study's authors posited that every seasonal influenza vaccination enlists few new T cells.

Germline V CDR1 and CDR2: SGDLS, YYNGEE. The CDR3 spans 13 residues. This sequence joins TRBV9 and TRBJ1-2, with D perhaps TRBD1 (6 bases). The sequence was collected from a middle-aged man who received an inactivated influenza vaccine. The material was PBMCs from blood, obtained about 40 days after vaccination. The CDR3 region is CASSVDRNYGYSF. The CDR3 DNA sequence: TGTGCCAGCAGCGTCGACAGGAACTATGGCTACAGCTTC.